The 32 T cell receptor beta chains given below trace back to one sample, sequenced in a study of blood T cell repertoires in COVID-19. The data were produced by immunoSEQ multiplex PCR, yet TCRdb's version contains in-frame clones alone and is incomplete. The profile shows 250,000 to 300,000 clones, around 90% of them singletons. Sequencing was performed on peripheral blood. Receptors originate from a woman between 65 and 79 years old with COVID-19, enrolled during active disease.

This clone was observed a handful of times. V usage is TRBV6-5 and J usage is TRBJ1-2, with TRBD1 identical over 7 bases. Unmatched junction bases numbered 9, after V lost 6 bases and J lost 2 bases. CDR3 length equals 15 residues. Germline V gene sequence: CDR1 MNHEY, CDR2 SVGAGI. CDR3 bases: TGTGCCAGCAGCAAGCCGGGACAGCTAAACTATGGCTACACCTTC. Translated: CASSKPGQLNYGYTF.

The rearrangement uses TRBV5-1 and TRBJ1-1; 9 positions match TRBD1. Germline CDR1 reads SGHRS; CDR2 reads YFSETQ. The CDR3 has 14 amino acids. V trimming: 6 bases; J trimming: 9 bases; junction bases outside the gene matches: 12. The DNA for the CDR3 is TGCGCCAGCAAACCGGGACAGGGCTTGACTCAAGCTTTCTTT. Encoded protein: CASKPGQGLTQAFF.

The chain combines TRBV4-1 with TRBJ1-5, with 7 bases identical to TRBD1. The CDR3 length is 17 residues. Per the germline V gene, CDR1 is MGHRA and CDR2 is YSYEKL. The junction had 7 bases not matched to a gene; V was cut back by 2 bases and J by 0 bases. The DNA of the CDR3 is TGCGCCAGCAGCCAACTCGGGACAGCATATAGCAATCAGCCCCAGCATTTT. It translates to CASSQLGTAYSNQPQHF.

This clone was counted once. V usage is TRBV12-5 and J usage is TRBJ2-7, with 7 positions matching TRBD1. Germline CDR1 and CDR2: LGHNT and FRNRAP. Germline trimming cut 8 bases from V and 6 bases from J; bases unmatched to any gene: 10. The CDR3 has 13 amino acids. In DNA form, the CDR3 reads TGTGCTAGTTCTGTACAGGGGATCGGCGAGCAGTACTTC. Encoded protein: CASSVQGIGEQYF. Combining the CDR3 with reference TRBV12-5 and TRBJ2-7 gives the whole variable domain DARVTQTPRHKVTEMGQEVTMRCQPILGHNTVFWYRQTMMQGLELLAYFRNRAPLDDSGMPKDRFSAEMPDATLATLKIQPSEPRDSAVYFCASSVQGIGEQYFGPGTRLTVT.

CDR3 residues: CAISRDRGPDTQYF. The DNA of the CDR3 is TGTGCCATCAGTCGAGACAGGGGTCCAGATACGCAGTATTTT. The chain combines TRBV10-3 with TRBJ2-3; 8 nucleotides line up with TRBD1. This CDR3 is 14 amino acids long. Germline loops: CDR1 ENHRY, CDR2 SYGVKD. With V trimmed by 5 bases and J by 4 bases, 5 bases remained unmatched.

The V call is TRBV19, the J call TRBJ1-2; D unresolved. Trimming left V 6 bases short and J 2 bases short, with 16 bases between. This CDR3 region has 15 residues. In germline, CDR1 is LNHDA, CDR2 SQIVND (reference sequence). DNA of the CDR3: TGTGCCAGTAGACCTCTCCCCGGGAGGAACTATGGCTACACCTTC. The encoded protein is CASRPLPGRNYGYTF. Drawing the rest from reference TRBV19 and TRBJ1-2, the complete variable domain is DGGITQSPKYLFRKEGQNVTLSCEQNLNHDAMYWYRQDPGQGLRLIYYSQIVNDFQKGDIAEGYSVSREKKESFPLTVTSAQKNPTAFYLCASRPLPGRNYGYTFGSGTRLTVV.

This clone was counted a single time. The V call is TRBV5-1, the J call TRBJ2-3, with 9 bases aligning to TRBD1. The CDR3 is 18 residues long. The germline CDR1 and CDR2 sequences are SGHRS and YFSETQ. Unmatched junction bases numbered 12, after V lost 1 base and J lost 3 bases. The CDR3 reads CASSLRSIGQGTTDTQYF. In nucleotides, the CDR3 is TGCGCCAGCAGCTTGAGGTCAATCGGACAGGGGACGACAGATACGCAGTATTTT.

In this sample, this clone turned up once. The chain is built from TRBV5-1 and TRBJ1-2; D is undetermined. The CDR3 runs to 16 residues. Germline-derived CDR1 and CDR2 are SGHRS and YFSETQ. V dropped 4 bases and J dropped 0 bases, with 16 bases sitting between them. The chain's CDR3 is CASSQYGSAANYGYTF. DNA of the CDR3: TGCGCCAGCAGCCAGTATGGAAGCGCCGCTAACTATGGCTACACCTTC.

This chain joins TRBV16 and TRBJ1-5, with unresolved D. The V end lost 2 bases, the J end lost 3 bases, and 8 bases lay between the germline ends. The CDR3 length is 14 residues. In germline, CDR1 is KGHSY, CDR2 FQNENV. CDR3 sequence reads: CASSQGLNNQPQHF. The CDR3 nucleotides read TGTGCCAGCAGCCAAGGACTCAACAATCAGCCCCAGCATTTT.

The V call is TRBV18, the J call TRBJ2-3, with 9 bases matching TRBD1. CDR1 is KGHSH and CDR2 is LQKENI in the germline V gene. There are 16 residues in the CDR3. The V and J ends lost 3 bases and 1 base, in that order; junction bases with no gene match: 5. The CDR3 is CASSPGQGLGTDTQYF. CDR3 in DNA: TGTGCCAGCTCACCGGGACAGGGTCTAGGCACAGATACGCAGTATTTT.

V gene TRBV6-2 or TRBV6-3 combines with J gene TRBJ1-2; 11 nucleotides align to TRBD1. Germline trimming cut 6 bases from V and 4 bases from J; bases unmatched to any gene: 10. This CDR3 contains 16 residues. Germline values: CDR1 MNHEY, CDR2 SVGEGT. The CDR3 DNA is TGTGCCAGCAGCCTGTACCCCGGGACAGGGGGCTATGGCTACACCTTC. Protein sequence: CASSLYPGTGGYGYTF.

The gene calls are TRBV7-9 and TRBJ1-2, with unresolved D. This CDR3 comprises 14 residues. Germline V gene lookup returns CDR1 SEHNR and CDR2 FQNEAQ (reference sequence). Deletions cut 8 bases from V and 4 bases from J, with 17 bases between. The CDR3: CASYSGPTIYGYTF. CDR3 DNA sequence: TGTGCCAGCTACTCAGGTCCGACAATCTATGGCTACACCTTC. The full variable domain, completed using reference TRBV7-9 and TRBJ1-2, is DTGVSQNPRHKITKRGQNVTFRCDPISEHNRLYWYRQTLGQGPEFLTYFQNEAQLEKSRLLSDRFSAERPKGSFSTLEIQRTEQGDSAMYLCASYSGPTIYGYTFGSGTRLTVV.

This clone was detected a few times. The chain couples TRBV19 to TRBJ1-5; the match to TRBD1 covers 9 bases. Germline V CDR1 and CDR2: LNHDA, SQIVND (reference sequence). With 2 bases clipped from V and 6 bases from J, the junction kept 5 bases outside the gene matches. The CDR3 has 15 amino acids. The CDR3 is CASSITGQGTQPQHF. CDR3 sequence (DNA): TGTGCCAGTAGTATAACCGGACAGGGGACTCAGCCCCAGCATTTT.

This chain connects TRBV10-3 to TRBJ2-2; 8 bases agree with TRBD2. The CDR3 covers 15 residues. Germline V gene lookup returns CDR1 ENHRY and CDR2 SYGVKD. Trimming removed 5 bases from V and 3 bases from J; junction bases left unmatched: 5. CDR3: CAISLAGGYTGELFF. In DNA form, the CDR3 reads TGTGCCATCAGTCTTGCGGGAGGCTACACCGGGGAGCTGTTTTTT.

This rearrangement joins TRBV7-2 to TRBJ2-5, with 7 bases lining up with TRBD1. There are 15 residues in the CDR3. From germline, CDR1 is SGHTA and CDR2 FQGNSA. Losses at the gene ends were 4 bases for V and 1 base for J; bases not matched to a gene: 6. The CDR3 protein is CASSSSGTVQETQYF. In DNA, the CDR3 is TGTGCCAGCAGCTCCTCCGGGACAGTCCAAGAGACCCAGTACTTC.

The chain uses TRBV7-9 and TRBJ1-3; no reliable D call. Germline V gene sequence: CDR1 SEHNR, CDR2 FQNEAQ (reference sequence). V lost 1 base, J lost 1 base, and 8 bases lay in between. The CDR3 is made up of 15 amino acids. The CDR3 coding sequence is TGTGCCAGCAGCTTAGACGGCAGGTCTGGAAACACCATATATTTT. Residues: CASSLDGRSGNTIYF.

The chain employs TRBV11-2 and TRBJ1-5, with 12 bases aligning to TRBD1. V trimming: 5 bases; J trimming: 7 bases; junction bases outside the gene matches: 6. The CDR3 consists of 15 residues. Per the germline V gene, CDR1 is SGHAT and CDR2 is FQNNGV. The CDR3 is CASSPGTGGWQPQHF. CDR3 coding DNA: TGTGCCAGCAGCCCCGGGACAGGGGGCTGGCAGCCCCAGCATTTT.

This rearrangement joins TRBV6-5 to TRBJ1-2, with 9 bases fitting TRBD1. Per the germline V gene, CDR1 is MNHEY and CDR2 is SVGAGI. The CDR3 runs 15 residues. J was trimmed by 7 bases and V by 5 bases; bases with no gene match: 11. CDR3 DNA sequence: TGTGCCAGCAGTCCAGGCGGGGACAGGGTCATTGGCTACACCTTC. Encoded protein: CASSPGGDRVIGYTF.

Written as DNA, the CDR3 is TGCGCCAGCAGGTTTTCAGGTGGGTCCTACAATGAGCAGTTCTTC. Its translation: CASRFSGGSYNEQFF. V and J are TRBV5-1 and TRBJ2-1; D gene uncertain. CDR1 and CDR2 (germline): SGHRS, YFSETQ. CDR3 length: 15 residues. With 5 bases removed from V and 1 base from J, the gap between germline ends came to 13 bases.

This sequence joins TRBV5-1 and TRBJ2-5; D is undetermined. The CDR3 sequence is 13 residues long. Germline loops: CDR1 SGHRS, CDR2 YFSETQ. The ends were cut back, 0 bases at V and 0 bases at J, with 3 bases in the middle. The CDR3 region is CASSLANQETQYF. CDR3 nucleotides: TGCGCCAGCAGCTTGGCCAACCAAGAGACCCAGTACTTC.

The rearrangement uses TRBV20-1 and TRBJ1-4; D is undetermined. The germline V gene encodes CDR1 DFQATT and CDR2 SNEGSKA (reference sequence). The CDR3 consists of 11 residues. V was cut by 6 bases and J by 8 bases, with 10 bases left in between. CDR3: CSALFGEKLFF. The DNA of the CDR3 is TGCAGTGCCCTCTTCGGGGAAAAACTGTTTTTT.

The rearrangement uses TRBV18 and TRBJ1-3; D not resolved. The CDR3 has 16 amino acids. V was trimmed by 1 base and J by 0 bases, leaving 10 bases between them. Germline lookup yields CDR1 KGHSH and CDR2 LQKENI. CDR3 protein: CASSPLSSSSGNTIYF. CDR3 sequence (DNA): TGTGCCAGCTCACCACTTTCTAGTAGCTCTGGAAACACCATATATTTT.

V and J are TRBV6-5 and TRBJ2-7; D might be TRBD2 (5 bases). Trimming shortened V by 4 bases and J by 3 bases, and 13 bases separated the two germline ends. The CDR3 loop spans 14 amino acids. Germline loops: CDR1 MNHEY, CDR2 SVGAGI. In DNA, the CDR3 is TGTGCCAGCAGTTCCAGCGGACTTCGCTACGAGCAGTACTTC. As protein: CASSSSGLRYEQYF.

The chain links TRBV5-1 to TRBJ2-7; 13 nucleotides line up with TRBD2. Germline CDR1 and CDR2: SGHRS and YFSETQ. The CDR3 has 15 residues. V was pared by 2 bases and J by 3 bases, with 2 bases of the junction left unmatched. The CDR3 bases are TGCGCCAGCAGCTTAGGGACTAGCGGGGTCTACGAGCAGTACTTC. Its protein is CASSLGTSGVYEQYF.

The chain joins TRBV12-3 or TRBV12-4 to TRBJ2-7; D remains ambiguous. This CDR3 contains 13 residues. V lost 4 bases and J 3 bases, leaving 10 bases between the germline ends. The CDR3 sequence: CASSSLSGYEQYF. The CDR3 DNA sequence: TGTGCCAGCAGTTCCTTATCAGGCTACGAGCAGTACTTC.

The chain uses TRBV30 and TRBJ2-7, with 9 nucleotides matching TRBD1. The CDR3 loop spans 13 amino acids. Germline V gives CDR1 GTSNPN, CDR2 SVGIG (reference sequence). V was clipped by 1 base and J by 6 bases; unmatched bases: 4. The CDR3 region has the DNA TGTGCCTGGAGTGGTGACAGGGGGGGCGAGCAGTACTTC. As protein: CAWSGDRGGEQYF.

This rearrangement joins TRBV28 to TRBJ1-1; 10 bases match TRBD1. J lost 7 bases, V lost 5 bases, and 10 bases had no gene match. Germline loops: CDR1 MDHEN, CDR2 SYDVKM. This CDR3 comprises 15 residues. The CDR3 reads CASSSAGQGENEAFF. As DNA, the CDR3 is TGTGCCAGCAGTAGTGCCGGACAGGGGGAAAATGAAGCTTTCTTT.

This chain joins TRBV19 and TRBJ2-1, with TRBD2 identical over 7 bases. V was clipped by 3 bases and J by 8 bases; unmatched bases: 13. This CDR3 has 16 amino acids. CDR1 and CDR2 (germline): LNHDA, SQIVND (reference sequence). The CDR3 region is CASSMALRGRGYEQFF. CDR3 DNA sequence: TGTGCCAGTAGTATGGCCTTGCGCGGGAGAGGGTATGAGCAGTTCTTC. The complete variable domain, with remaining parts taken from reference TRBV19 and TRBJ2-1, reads DGGITQSPKYLFRKEGQNVTLSCEQNLNHDAMYWYRQDPGQGLRLIYYSQIVNDFQKGDIAEGYSVSREKKESFPLTVTSAQKNPTAFYLCASSMALRGRGYEQFFGPGTRLTVL.

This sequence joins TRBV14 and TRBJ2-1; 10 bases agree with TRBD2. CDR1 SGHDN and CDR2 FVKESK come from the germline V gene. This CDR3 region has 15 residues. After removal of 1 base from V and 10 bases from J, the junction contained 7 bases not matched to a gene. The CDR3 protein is CASSQGTLAGQEQFF. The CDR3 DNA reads TGTGCCAGCAGCCAAGGGACACTAGCGGGGCAAGAGCAGTTCTTC.

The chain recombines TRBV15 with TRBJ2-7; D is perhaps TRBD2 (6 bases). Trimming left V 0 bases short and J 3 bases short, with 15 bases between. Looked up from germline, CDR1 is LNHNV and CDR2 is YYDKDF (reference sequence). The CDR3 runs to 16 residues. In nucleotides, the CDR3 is TGTGCCACCAGCAGAGATCCGGGACTTCGAAGCTACGAGCAGTACTTC. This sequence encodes CATSRDPGLRSYEQYF.

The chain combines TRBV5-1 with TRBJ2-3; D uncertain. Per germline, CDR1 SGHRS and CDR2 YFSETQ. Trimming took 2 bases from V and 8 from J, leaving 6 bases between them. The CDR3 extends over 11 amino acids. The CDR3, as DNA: TGCGCCAGCAGCTTTGCTAGTACGCAGTATTTT. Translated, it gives CASSFASTQYF.

The CDR3: CATSRDGQGPYNEQFF. CDR3 nucleotide sequence: TGTGCCACCAGCAGAGACGGACAGGGTCCCTACAATGAGCAGTTCTTC. The chain employs TRBV15 and TRBJ2-1, with 8 bases identical to TRBD1. This CDR3 contains 16 residues. The ends lost 0 bases at V and 2 bases at J; junction bases unmatched: 3. The germline CDR1 and CDR2 sequences are LNHNV and YYDKDF (reference sequence).